The 3 T cell receptor beta chains below come from one sample, sequenced in a study of monozygotic twins with inflammatory bowel disease. TCRdb re-called the 5' RACE reads; one entry per CDR3 protein, DNA not given. This table lists some 440,000 distinct CDR3 sequences. Sequencing used blood. The source is a human donor with ulcerative colitis or Crohn's disease, or a healthy co-twin of an affected twin (not recorded which).

V usage is TRBV5-1 and J usage is TRBJ1-3. The CDR3 contains 14 residues. Germline values: CDR1 SGHRS, CDR2 YFSETQ. This chain's CDR3 is CASSSESSGNTIYF.

The V and J genes are TRBV2 and TRBJ2-6; the D gene TCRdb calls, TRBD2, cannot be checked with no DNA. Per germline, CDR1 SNHLY and CDR2 FYNNEI. The CDR3 has 15 residues. The CDR3 reads CASSPPASGANVLTF.

V gene TRBV5-6 combines with J gene TRBJ2-5; TCRdb indicates TRBD1, and absent DNA this call remains unverified. The CDR3 runs to 15 residues. Germline CDR1 and CDR2: SGHDT and YYEEEE. CDR3 amino acids: CASRPDRDRQETQYF.